These T cell receptor beta chains were read from a single sample in a study of control samples from healthy donors and cancer patients. Sequencing was performed with immunoSEQ multiplex PCR; in TCRdb, only in-frame clones are kept and a portion is missing. The sample contains around 100,000 clones, roughly 87% of which appear only once. Sequenced material: blood. Every receptor here comes from a woman aged 45-65 years in good health. CDR3s include the opening cysteine and the closing phenylalanine or tryptophan. A D gene is named only where the DNA matches it firmly. The size field is filled for only some rows; it gives once, few, many or a size class.

>TRBD2|TRBV29-1|TRBJ2-5|NA|16
TGCAGCGTTGGGGGGACTAGCGGGGGAGTCAGAGAGACCCAGTACTTC
CSVGGTSGGVRETQYF
>NA|TRBV6-5|TRBJ1-3|NA|16
TGTGCCAGCAGTTACGGTAGCCCGATCTCTGGAAACACCATATATTTT
CASSYGSPISGNTIYF
>TRBD2|TRBV18|TRBJ2-1|NA|15
TGTGCCAGCTCGTCCGCTAGCGGGAGTAACAATGAGCAGTTCTTC
CASSSASGSNNEQFF
>NA|TRBV6-5|TRBJ2-3|NA|11
TGTGCCAGCAGATGGACAGATACGCAGTATTTT
CASRWTDTQYF
>NA|TRBV19|TRBJ1-2|NA|15
TGTGCCAGTAGGATCGACGGTTTAAGCGGCTATGGCTACACCTTC
CASRIDGLSGYGYTF
>NA|TRBV5-1|TRBJ2-3|NA|16
TGCGCCAGCAGTAGCTCCCAAATCCCTCGCACAGATACGCAGTATTTT
CASSSSQIPRTDTQYF
>NA|TRBV5-1|TRBJ1-2|few|13
TGCGCCAGCAGGGCCGTTTCTAACTATGGCTACACCTTC
CASRAVSNYGYTF
>NA|TRBV7-2|TRBJ1-1|NA|14
TGTGCCAGCAGCCAAGCTCTGTCTAGGACTGAAGCTTTCTTT
CASSQALSRTEAFF
>TRBD1|TRBV24-1|TRBJ2-2|NA|14
TGTGCCACCAGTGACCGGGACAGCACCGGGGAGCTGTTTTTT
CATSDRDSTGELFF
>NA|TRBV5-6|TRBJ2-7|once|16
TGTGCCAGCAGCCTAAGGGGGTTCAGTGGCTCCTACGAGCAGTACTTC
CASSLRGFSGSYEQYF
>NA|TRBV7-6|TRBJ1-6|NA|17
TGTGCCAGCAGCTCGAACCCACAGGTTGGGGCTTCTTCACCCCTCCACTTT
CASSSNPQVGASSPLHF
>NA|TRBV30|TRBJ2-5|once|12
TGTGCCTGGACCGCGTTCGGTGAGACCCAGTACTTC
CAWTAFGETQYF
>TRBD1|TRBV19|TRBJ2-5|NA|14
TGTGCCAGTAGCCCACCGGCGAAGAGGACAGGCTTTTACTTC
CASSPPAKRTGFYF
>NA|TRBV10-1|TRBJ2-1|NA|13
TGCGCCAGCAGTGGTACTCGATACAATGAGCAGTTCTTC
CASSGTRYNEQFF
>NA|TRBV19|TRBJ1-4|NA|15
TGTGCCAGTACAAATTACAGGGAACCCAATGAAAAACTGTTTTTT
CASTNYREPNEKLFF
>NA|TRBV10-3|TRBJ2-5|NA|14
TGTGCCATCAGCGCCCCGGGGGGCGGAGAGACCCAGTACTTC
CAISAPGGGETQYF
>NA|TRBV30|TRBJ1-5|NA|14
TGTGCCTGGAGCGGCAGGGTTAGCAATCAGCCCCAGCATTTT
CAWSGRVSNQPQHF
>TRBD1|TRBV29-1|TRBJ1-1|NA|13
TGCAGCGTTCGGCCTTGGACAGGGAGTCTCGGTTTCTTT
CSVRPWTGSLGFF
>NA|TRBV9|TRBJ1-6|NA|15
TGTGCCAGCAGCGTCTCCTCCAGCTATAATTCACCCCTCCACTTT
CASSVSSSYNSPLHF
>TRBD1|TRBV5-6|TRBJ1-6|NA|18
TGTGCCAGCAGCTTTTGGGACGGCAACCCAGGGGGTAATTCACCCCTCCACTTT
CASSFWDGNPGGNSPLHF
>NA|TRBV7-9|TRBJ2-2|NA|18
TGTGCCAGCAGCTCTAGACCCGACAGCATCATGAACACCGGGGAGCTGTTTTTT
CASSSRPDSIMNTGELFF
>NA|TRBV5-1|TRBJ1-1|NA|12
TGCGCCAGCAGCGGCCAACAGCTGGAAGCTTTCTTT
CASSGQQLEAFF
>NA|TRBV7-9|TRBJ2-2|NA|15
TGTGCCAGCAGCTTAGCGGGAGCGAACACCGGGGAGCTGTTTTTT
CASSLAGANTGELFF
>NA|TRBV7-8|TRBJ2-2|NA|15
TGTGCCAGCAGCCCATGGGGACAGAACACCGGGGAGCTGTTTTTT
CASSPWGQNTGELFF
>NA|TRBV19|TRBJ2-3|NA|14
TGTGCCAGTAGTCTAAGGTACCTAGGTGATACGCAGTATTTT
CASSLRYLGDTQYF
>TRBD1|TRBV7-9|TRBJ2-5|once|18
TGTGCCAGCAGCATACCGGGACAGGGGGCGCCCCGGTTTGGGACCCAGTACTTC
CASSIPGQGAPRFGTQYF
>NA|TRBV19|TRBJ1-1|once|15
TGTGCCAGTAGTATAGATCTGGCGGGGAACACTGAAGCTTTCTTT
CASSIDLAGNTEAFF
>NA|TRBV7-2|TRBJ2-3|NA|16
TGTGCCAGCAGCTTAAGGGCGGCCCCCCGCACAGATACGCAGTATTTT
CASSLRAAPRTDTQYF
>NA|TRBV19|TRBJ2-7|once|13
TGTGCCAGTAGCAACGGGGCCGCCTACGAGCAGTACTTC
CASSNGAAYEQYF
>NA|TRBV10-3|TRBJ1-1|NA|14
TGTGCCATCAGTGAGGTAAACCCGAACACTGAAGCTTTCTTT
CAISEVNPNTEAFF
>NA|TRBV30|TRBJ1-5|NA|16
TGTGCCTGGAGTGGTCAGGGGTTCTATAGCAATCAGCCCCAGCATTTT
CAWSGQGFYSNQPQHF
>TRBD2|TRBV7-2|TRBJ2-2|NA|17
TGTGCCAGCAGCTTAATCCCTGGGGGGGGGAACACCGGGGAGCTGTTTTTT
CASSLIPGGGNTGELFF
>NA|TRBV2|TRBJ2-3|once|17
TGTGCCAGCAACCGGGATGGGCCCCCCAGCCACCGAGGAGCGCAGTATTTT
CASNRDGPPSHRGAQYF
>NA|TRBV3-1/TRBV3-2|TRBJ1-2|NA|14
TGTGCCAGCAGCCAAAAGGGGAGAGTTGGTGGCTACACCTTC
CASSQKGRVGGYTF
>TRBD2|TRBV6-2/TRBV6-3|TRBJ2-1|NA|17
TGTGCCAGCAGTTACTCCCCCCCAGCGGGGGGGCGGAATGAGCAGTTCTTC
CASSYSPPAGGRNEQFF
>NA|TRBV12-3/TRBV12-4|TRBJ2-2|NA|13
TGTGCCAGCAGTTTACGGAACACCGGGGAGCTGTTTTTT
CASSLRNTGELFF
>NA|TRBV6-2/TRBV6-3|TRBJ1-5|NA|14
TGTGCCAGCAGTTACTTGACAGGACAAATACCCACGGATTTT
CASSYLTGQIPTDF
>TRBD1|TRBV29-1|TRBJ1-1|NA|13
TGCAGCGTAGGGGGACAGGGGGATTCTGAAGCTTTCTTT
CSVGGQGDSEAFF
>NA|TRBV7-3|TRBJ1-1|once|13
TGTGCCAGCAGCTTAGGGAGTGGCACTGAAGCTTTCTTT
CASSLGSGTEAFF
>NA|TRBV6-4|TRBJ2-6|NA|16
TGTGCCAGCAGTGATGGGTGGAGTTCTGGGGCCAACGTCCTGACTTTC
CASSDGWSSGANVLTF
>NA|TRBV27|TRBJ1-5|NA|15
TGTGCCAGCAGTTTATTGGGGGGAGGCAATCAGCCCCAGCATTTT
CASSLLGGGNQPQHF
>NA|TRBV6-5|TRBJ1-2|NA|13
TGTGCCAGCCTGTCGAAAGGAACTTACGGCTACACCTTC
CASLSKGTYGYTF
>NA|TRBV7-9|TRBJ2-1|NA|16
TGTGCCAGCAGCTTCCCCAAGGGGGGCTCCTACAATGAGCAGTTCTTC
CASSFPKGGSYNEQFF
>NA|TRBV4-1|TRBJ1-5|NA|13
TGCGCCAGCAGCCAAAGACAGGATCAGCCCCAGCATTTT
CASSQRQDQPQHF
>TRBD1|TRBV18|TRBJ1-1|NA|14
TGTGCCAGCTCACCAAGACAGGGGGCGCAGGAAGCTTTCTTT
CASSPRQGAQEAFF
>TRBD1|TRBV30|TRBJ2-7|NA|15
TGTGCCTGGACTAGGACAGGGGAACGGCGCTACGAGCAGTACTTC
CAWTRTGERRYEQYF
>TRBD2|TRBV10-3|TRBJ2-1|NA|14
TGTGCCATCACCCCGGGGGGGGGAACCAATGAGCAGTTCTTC
CAITPGGGTNEQFF
>NA|TRBV5-6|TRBJ1-1|NA|14
TGTGCCAGCAGCACGCTTGGCGCGGACACTGAAGCTTTCTTT
CASSTLGADTEAFF
>NA|TRBV30|TRBJ1-2|NA|13
TGTGCCTGGAGTTGGCGGGGCAACTATGGCTACACCTTC
CAWSWRGNYGYTF
>TRBD1|TRBV27|TRBJ1-5|NA|14
TGTGCCAGCAGTTTCGGACAGGGGACTCAGCCCCAGCATTTT
CASSFGQGTQPQHF
>NA|TRBV29-1|TRBJ2-7|NA|12
TGCAGCACGCGGACAGCCACCTACGAGCAGTACTTC
CSTRTATYEQYF
>NA|TRBV30|TRBJ1-1|NA|12
TGTGCCTTGAGGGAAGGGAACACTGAAGCTTTCTTT
CALREGNTEAFF
>NA|TRBV2|TRBJ1-2|NA|14
TGTGCCAGCAGCGCATCGGAAGCTAACTATGGCTACACCTTC
CASSASEANYGYTF